This T cell receptor beta chain came from a study of cytomegalovirus exposure and HLA in healthy donors. Study results and caveats: Using a false discovery rate of 0.05, a later analysis showed that about 16,000 TCR beta sequences were associated with HLA alleles. With later analysis, a missense DCLRE1C variant became linked to TCR beta V- and J-gene trimming. In a later analysis, several top co-occurrence clusters appeared linked to parvovirus B19, influenza, CMV and Epstein-Barr virus.

Both 60 Vbeta primers and 13 Jbeta primers went into the PCR. Measured with immunoSEQ multiplex PCR; TCRdb has only the in-frame clones, and not every one. In the table there are fewer than 200,000 clones, over 70% of which are singletons. This clone appeared once. Its cognate antigen is unknown. The germline V gene encodes CDR1 SGHTA and CDR2 FQGNSA. Germline trimming cut 5 bases from V and 3 bases from J; bases unmatched to any gene: 13. This CDR3 has 17 amino acids. The sequence was collected from a man aged 25-45 years in good health and CMV-seronegative. Sample: PBMCs. This sequence joins TRBV7-2 and TRBJ2-7; the match to TRBD2 covers 10 bases. The CDR3: CASSLREAGGSRYEQYF. The CDR3 coding sequence is TGTGCCAGCAGCCTTCGGGAAGCGGGGGGGTCACGCTACGAGCAGTACTTC.